The 30 T cell receptor beta chains in this list originate from one sample, sequenced in a study of T-cell memory formation after mild COVID-19. Via MiXCR, TCRdb re-called the 5' RACE reads, giving one row per CDR3 protein. The data hold 280,000 or so distinct CDR3 sequences, with under 20% observed a single time. Sequencing was carried out using PBMCs or a T cell subset sorted from them (not recorded which). These receptors were collected from a man in his late teens or twenties who had mild COVID-19 (a few samples of this study predate the infection). Cell type and time point are not known.

The chain is built from TRBV5-1 and TRBJ2-5; 8 nucleotides agree with TRBD2. This CDR3 has 15 amino acids. After removal of 0 bases from V and 4 bases from J, the junction contained 5 bases not matched to a gene. Per germline, CDR1 SGHRS and CDR2 YFSETQ. Here the CDR3 reads CASSLDSGGLETQYF. Written as DNA, the CDR3 is TGCGCCAGCAGCTTGGACAGCGGGGGACTAGAGACCCAGTACTTC.

The J gene is TRBJ2-5, the V gene TRBV11-2; no clear D. Per the germline V gene, CDR1 is SGHAT and CDR2 is FQNNGV. This CDR3 spans 15 amino acids. V was trimmed by 6 bases and J by 5 bases, leaving 19 bases between them. This CDR3 is CASSPGLGFGETQYF. The CDR3 nucleotides read TGTGCCAGCAGTCCTGGTCTAGGGTTTGGCGAGACCCAGTACTTC. Together with reference TRBV11-2 and TRBJ2-5, the CDR3 gives the full variable domain: EAGVAQSPRYKIIEKRQSVAFWCNPISGHATLYWYQQILGQGPKLLIQFQNNGVVDDSQLPKDRFSAERLKGVDSTLKIQPAKLEDSAVYLCASSPGLGFGETQYFGPGTRLLVL.

This clonotype was counted at least ten times. The V gene is TRBV5-1, the J gene TRBJ2-1; D is possibly TRBD2 (5 bases). The germline V and J ends were trimmed by 0 bases and 0 bases, with 10 bases remaining between them. CDR1 SGHRS and CDR2 YFSETQ come from the germline V gene. The length of the CDR3 is 16 residues. The chain's CDR3 is CASSLGQRLSYNEQFF. The CDR3 nucleotides are TGCGCCAGCAGCTTGGGGCAGCGGCTCTCCTACAATGAGCAGTTCTTC.

The genes are TRBV10-3 and TRBJ1-1; tentative D call: TRBD1 (5 bases). This CDR3 region has 13 residues. The germline V gene encodes CDR1 ENHRY and CDR2 SYGVKD. Between the trimmed V and J ends, which lost 6 bases and 2 bases, there was a span of 10 bases. The CDR3 sequence: CAIRGQRNTEAFF. The CDR3, as DNA: TGTGCCATCAGGGGGCAGAGAAACACTGAAGCTTTCTTT.

CDR3 bases: TGCGCCAGCAGCCAGGGACAAAGAGCAGAGTCCTCCTACAATGAGCAGTTCTTC. Its protein is CASSQGQRAESSYNEQFF. J is TRBJ2-1 and V is TRBV5-1; D may be TRBD1 (6 bases). Germline lookup yields CDR1 SGHRS and CDR2 YFSETQ. There are 18 residues in the CDR3. V was trimmed by 4 bases and J by 0 bases, leaving 20 bases between them. Full variable domain (remainder filled in from reference TRBV5-1 and TRBJ2-1): KAGVTQTPRYLIKTRGQQVTLSCSPISGHRSVSWYQQTPGQGLQFLFEYFSETQRNKGNFPGRFSGRQFSNSRSEMNVSTLELGDSALYLCASSQGQRAESSYNEQFFGPGTRLTVL.

The table lists this clonotype with a few counts. The rearrangement joins TRBV3-1 to TRBJ2-3; tentative D call: TRBD2 (6 bases). The V gene's germline CDR1 is LGHDT and CDR2 YNNKEL (reference sequence). Trimming stripped 4 bases from V and 0 bases from J, with 11 bases between. The CDR3 is 15 amino acids. As DNA, the CDR3 is TGTGCCAGCAGCCGGCGGGGTTCTAGCACAGATACGCAGTATTTT. Its protein product is CASSRRGSSTDTQYF.

This rearrangement joins TRBV7-2 to TRBJ1-1; D is unresolved. CDR3 length: 13 amino acids. Germline V gene lookup returns CDR1 SGHTA and CDR2 FQGNSA. V was shortened by 3 bases and J by 3 bases, with 8 bases between the two germline ends. This CDR3 reads CASSFHSDTEAFF. CDR3 coding DNA: TGTGCCAGCAGCTTTCACTCGGACACTGAAGCTTTCTTT.

This rearrangement joins TRBV5-6 to TRBJ1-5, with D possibly TRBD1 on 6 matching bases. The V end lost 0 bases, the J end lost 2 bases, and 9 bases lay between the germline ends. This CDR3 comprises 15 residues. From germline, CDR1 is SGHDT and CDR2 YYEEEE. The CDR3 sequence is CASSLGGAGNQPQHF. The CDR3 DNA is TGTGCCAGCAGCTTGGGGGGGGCTGGCAATCAGCCCCAGCATTTT.

The chain uses TRBV6-1 and TRBJ2-5; D gene uncertain. The CDR3 extends over 12 amino acids. Between the trimmed V and J ends, which lost 0 bases and 4 bases, there was a span of 3 bases. Germline V gene sequence: CDR1 MNHNS, CDR2 SASEGT. The CDR3 reads CASSEALETQYF. The CDR3 nucleotides read TGTGCCAGCAGTGAAGCTTTAGAGACCCAGTACTTC.

The chain links TRBV4-2 to TRBJ2-2; 7 positions match TRBD1. This CDR3 has 14 residues. Germline V gene sequence: CDR1 LGHNA, CDR2 YNFKEQ. V was clipped by 2 bases and J by 5 bases; unmatched bases: 2. CDR3 amino acids: CASSQTTGTGELFF. The DNA for the CDR3 is TGTGCCAGCAGCCAAACGACAGGGACCGGGGAGCTGTTTTTT.

V and J are TRBV4-1 and TRBJ1-5; D ambiguous. Trimming took off 1 base at V and 2 bases at J, with 9 bases between the two ends. From germline, CDR1 is MGHRA and CDR2 YSYEKL. CDR3 length: 15 residues. CDR3 amino acids: CASSQATEGNQPQHF. In nucleotides, the CDR3 is TGCGCCAGCAGCCAAGCAACAGAGGGCAATCAGCCCCAGCATTTT.

This rearrangement joins TRBV7-3 to TRBJ1-1; D is ambiguous. In germline, CDR1 is SGHTA, CDR2 FQGTGA. This CDR3 has 14 residues. The V end was cut by 3 bases, the J end by 0 bases, with 8 bases between. CDR3 amino acids: CASSLEPLNTEAFF. The CDR3, as DNA: TGTGCCAGCAGCTTGGAACCCTTGAACACTGAAGCTTTCTTT.

This clonotype came up a few times. V gene TRBV28 combines with J gene TRBJ1-6; D perhaps matches TRBD1 (5 bases). CDR3 length: 13 residues. V gave up 2 bases and J gave up 10 bases, with 9 bases separating them. In germline, CDR1 is MDHEN, CDR2 SYDVKM. This CDR3 reads CASSLQAGSPLHF. For the CDR3, the DNA is TGTGCCAGCAGTTTACAAGCAGGGTCACCCCTCCACTTT.

The chain has TRBV7-9 and TRBJ2-5, with D perhaps TRBD2 (6 bases). CDR1 is SEHNR, CDR2 FQNEAQ, per germline (reference sequence). V lost 7 bases and J 5 bases, leaving 20 bases between the germline ends. CDR3 length: 15 residues. The chain's CDR3 is CASTSLWGGGETQYF. In nucleotides, the CDR3 is TGTGCCAGCACATCTCTTTGGGGCGGAGGGGAGACCCAGTACTTC. The variable domain in full, completed from reference TRBV7-9 and TRBJ2-5, reads DTGVSQNPRHKITKRGQNVTFRCDPISEHNRLYWYRQTLGQGPEFLTYFQNEAQLEKSRLLSDRFSAERPKGSFSTLEIQRTEQGDSAMYLCASTSLWGGGETQYFGPGTRLLVL.

The sample holds many counts of this clonotype. The chain is built from TRBV4-1 and TRBJ2-1; perhaps TRBD2 as D (6 bases). V lost 4 bases and J lost 6, with 31 bases in between. The CDR3 is 20 residues long. Germline CDR1 MGHRA, CDR2 YSYEKL. The CDR3 reads CASSRGYPGLRTPSGNEQFF. CDR3 in DNA: TGCGCCAGCAGCCGAGGATATCCGGGACTTCGAACTCCGAGCGGCAATGAGCAGTTCTTC.

This clonotype was counted ten times or more. This chain joins TRBV7-2 and TRBJ1-1, with 7 bases lining up with TRBD1. Germline CDR1 is SGHTA and CDR2 is FQGNSA. This CDR3 region has 13 residues. Trimming at V came to 5 bases and at J to 1 base, leaving 1 base not matched to a gene. The DNA for the CDR3 is TGTGCCAGCAGCCGGACAGGGAACACTGAAGCTTTCTTT. Its protein product is CASSRTGNTEAFF.

This clonotype was observed a few times. V and J are TRBV7-8 and TRBJ2-5, with TRBD2 as a possible D gene (7 bases). Looked up from germline, CDR1 is SGHVS and CDR2 is FQNEAQ. This CDR3 is 14 amino acids long. V was shortened by 5 bases and J by 4 bases, with 14 bases between the two germline ends. Here the CDR3 reads CASSRGAGLETQYF. In DNA, the CDR3 is TGTGCCAGCAGCCGGGGGGCGGGTCTAGAGACCCAGTACTTC.

The chain uses TRBV7-8 and TRBJ2-3, with TRBD2 matching over 7 bases. Germline lookup yields CDR1 SGHVS and CDR2 FQNEAQ. Trimming removed 1 base from V and 2 bases from J; junction bases left unmatched: 3. The CDR3 totals 15 residues. The DNA of the CDR3 is TGTGCCAGCAGCTTAGGGACTAGACTCACAGATACGCAGTATTTT. It specifies CASSLGTRLTDTQYF.

The rearrangement links TRBV12-3 or TRBV12-4 to TRBJ2-2; possibly TRBD2 for D (5 bases). V lost 7 bases and J 5 bases, leaving 14 bases between the germline ends. There are 14 residues in the CDR3. The CDR3 sequence is CASTRRAGTGELFF. The CDR3 DNA reads TGTGCCAGCACCCGGCGGGCGGGTACCGGGGAGCTGTTTTTT.

V usage is TRBV6-2 or TRBV6-3 and J usage is TRBJ2-3; possibly TRBD2 for D (6 bases). CDR3 size: 12 residues. Germline V lookup: CDR1 MNHEY, CDR2 SVGEGT. Trimming pared 11 bases from V and 0 bases from J, leaving 9 bases between. CDR3 nucleotide sequence: TGTGCCGCCGCGGGGAGCACAGATACGCAGTATTTT. Residues: CAAAGSTDTQYF.

This chain links TRBV3-1 with TRBJ2-5; weak D call: TRBD1 (6 bases). CDR1 and CDR2 (germline): LGHDT, YNNKEL (reference sequence). V lost 3 bases and J lost 5, with 10 bases in between. The CDR3 is made up of 13 amino acids. The CDR3 region is CASSQDSRETQYF. The CDR3 DNA sequence: TGTGCCAGCAGCCAGGACAGTCGGGAGACCCAGTACTTC.

In this sample, this clonotype turned up a few times. The CDR3 loop reads CASSLYSDSDTQYF. CDR3 nucleotide sequence: TGTGCCAGCAGCTTATATTCTGACTCAGATACGCAGTATTTT. The chain employs TRBV7-9 and TRBJ2-3; no clear D gene. CDR1 SEHNR and CDR2 FQNEAQ come from the germline V gene (reference sequence). Trimming took 2 bases from V and 4 from J, leaving 10 bases between them. This CDR3 is built from 14 residues.

The sample holds a few counts of this clonotype. A much larger clone lies a single base off, so this may be a read error. The chain combines TRBV28 with TRBJ2-5, with a tentative D call TRBD1 (5 bases). The V end was cut by 4 bases, the J end by 2 bases, with 8 bases between. CDR1 is MDHEN and CDR2 is SYDVKM in the germline V gene. The CDR3 is made up of 13 amino acids. The DNA of the CDR3 is TGTGCCAGCAGTTCTCGACAGCAAGAGACCCAGTACTTC. This codes for CASSSRQQETQYF.

This clonotype was seen a few times. This sequence joins TRBV10-3 and TRBJ1-2; 12 nucleotides match TRBD1. CDR1 ENHRY and CDR2 SYGVKD come from the germline V gene. The V segment lost 6 bases and the J segment 6 bases; nucleotides outside the gene matches: 2. The CDR3 is made up of 13 amino acids. The CDR3 spells CAIRGTGGDGYTF. The CDR3 bases are TGTGCCATCAGGGGGACAGGGGGCGATGGCTACACCTTC.

This clonotype occurred a few times. The chain employs TRBV25-1 and TRBJ2-7, with 7 bases identical to TRBD1. The V and J ends lost 4 bases and 4 bases, in that order; junction bases with no gene match: 10. This CDR3 contains 15 residues. The germline V gene encodes CDR1 MGHDK and CDR2 SYGVNS. This CDR3 is CASSAGQPGSYEQYF. The CDR3 region has the DNA TGTGCCAGCAGTGCGGGACAGCCGGGGTCGTACGAGCAGTACTTC.

This clonotype was observed a handful of times. V is TRBV6-1 and J is TRBJ2-3; the match to TRBD2 covers 10 bases. The CDR3 spans 15 residues. Germline CDR1 and CDR2: MNHNS and SASEGT. V lost 2 bases, J lost 6 bases, and 5 bases stayed unmatched. CDR3 amino acids: CASSESGGAVDTQYF. The CDR3 DNA follows: TGTGCCAGCAGTGAAAGCGGGGGGGCCGTGGATACGCAGTATTTT.

The table lists this clonotype with a few counts. This sequence joins TRBV6-6 and TRBJ1-6; tentative D call: TRBD1 (5 bases). Trimming took 5 bases from V and 1 from J, leaving 6 bases between them. Germline-derived CDR1 and CDR2 are MNHNY and SVGAGI (reference sequence). The CDR3 covers 14 residues. CDR3 bases: TGTGCCAGCAGTGGGGGGTCCTATAATTCACCCCTCCACTTT. This codes for CASSGGSYNSPLHF.

V gene TRBV10-3 combines with J gene TRBJ2-7, with D possibly TRBD2 on 6 matching bases. With 11 bases removed from V and 2 bases from J, the gap between germline ends came to 22 bases. Germline-derived CDR1 and CDR2 are ENHRY and SYGVKD. This CDR3 spans 15 amino acids. Here the CDR3 reads CAVTITGEVPYEQYF. The CDR3, as DNA: TGTGCCGTCACAATCACGGGGGAAGTCCCCTACGAGCAGTACTTC.

This chain links TRBV7-9 with TRBJ1-6; 7 bases agree with TRBD1. Per the germline V gene, CDR1 is SEHNR and CDR2 is FQNEAQ (reference sequence). J gave up 9 bases and V 4 bases, and 6 bases lay outside the gene matches. This CDR3 region has 14 residues. The CDR3 coding sequence is TGTGCCAGCAGCTGGGGACAGACGGGTTCACCCCTCCACTTT. Translation: CASSWGQTGSPLHF.

The chain links TRBV5-6 to TRBJ1-5, with D tentatively TRBD1 (6 bases). The CDR3 spans 15 residues. Germline-derived CDR1 and CDR2 are SGHDT and YYEEEE. V was shortened by 4 bases and J by 3 bases, with 14 bases between the two germline ends. CDR3 nucleotides: TGTGCCAGCAGCACGACACAGGGAGACAATCAGCCCCAGCATTTT. Protein product: CASSTTQGDNQPQHF.